One sample yielded the 25 T cell receptor beta chains listed below, sequenced in a study of T cells in Graves' hyperthyroidism and ophthalmopathy. RNA transcripts served as the template for amplifying TCR beta CDR3 regions. HTBI primers drove first-round RT-PCR of the TCR CDR3. From the multiplex PCR reads, TCRdb called clonotypes with MiXCR, one entry per CDR3 protein. The repertoire holds approximately 400,000 distinct CDR3 sequences, with around 14% as singletons. The specimen sequenced was blood. These receptors all come from a woman between 18 and 30 years old with Graves' hyperthyroidism.

The rearrangement uses TRBV12-5 and TRBJ1-2; 7 bases are shared with TRBD1. Germline loops: CDR1 LGHNT, CDR2 FRNRAP. After removal of 1 base from V and 2 bases from J, the junction contained 7 bases not matched to a gene. This CDR3 has 16 residues. DNA of the CDR3: TGTGCTAGTGGTTTGGCGGACCCGACAGGGAACTATGGCTACACCTTC. Translation gives CASGLADPTGNYGYTF.

At least ten counts were recorded for this clonotype. The rearrangement links TRBV27 to TRBJ2-5, with 7 bases lining up with TRBD2. This CDR3 comprises 16 residues. Germline assignment: CDR1 MNHEY and CDR2 SMNVEV (reference sequence). With 5 bases clipped from V and 5 bases from J, the junction kept 14 bases outside the gene matches. CDR3 DNA sequence: TGTGCCAGCAGTCCCAAAGGGATCCCCGGGGGGGAGACCCAGTACTTC. It specifies CASSPKGIPGGETQYF.

The chain is built from TRBV5-6 and TRBJ1-2; D is uncertain. Germline V CDR1 and CDR2: SGHDT, YYEEEE. V was clipped by 0 bases and J by 0 bases, with 9 bases between them. This CDR3 is built from 15 residues. CDR3 coding DNA: TGTGCCAGCAGCTTGGCGGGCGGCCCTAACTATGGCTACACCTTC. Translated: CASSLAGGPNYGYTF.

In this sample, this clonotype turned up a few times. CDR3 coding DNA: TGTGCCAGCAGTTACTCTCCGAGCGGGAGGGGCTCCCAAGAGACCCAGTACTTC. It yields the protein CASSYSPSGRGSQETQYF. V gene TRBV6-5 combines with J gene TRBJ2-5, with 10 bases fitting TRBD2. Germline V gene data show CDR1 as MNHEY and CDR2 as SVGAGI. V shed 0 bases and J 1 base; nucleotides not matched to a gene: 8. CDR3 length: 18 residues.

This clonotype was observed a handful of times. The chain combines TRBV2 with TRBJ2-7; TRBD1 or TRBD2 may be the D gene (6 bases each). With 7 bases removed from V and 2 bases from J, the gap between germline ends came to 18 bases. CDR3 length: 15 residues. Germline V gene sequence: CDR1 SNHLY, CDR2 FYNNEI. The CDR3 coding sequence is TGTGCCAGCACCACGTCGGGGGCTACCCCCTACGAGCAGTACTTC. Translating it yields CASTTSGATPYEQYF.

At least ten counts were recorded for this clonotype. This rearrangement joins TRBV6-2 or TRBV6-3 to TRBJ2-3; D may be TRBD2 (7 bases). The germline gives CDR1 MNHEY, CDR2 SVGEGT. The CDR3 extends over 15 amino acids. V was trimmed by 5 bases and J by 8 bases, leaving 20 bases between them. In nucleotides, the CDR3 is TGTGCCAGCAGTGCAACTAGCGAGGGGGAAGGTACGCAGTATTTT. It yields the protein CASSATSEGEGTQYF.

This clonotype was counted ten times or more. The rearrangement joins TRBV12-3 or TRBV12-4 to TRBJ2-3, with D perhaps TRBD2 (6 bases). The V end was cut by 5 bases, the J end by 11 bases, with 14 bases between. The CDR3 sequence is 12 residues long. DNA for the CDR3: TGTGCCAGCAGTCCACGGTCCGGGAGGCAGTATTTT. It yields the protein CASSPRSGRQYF.

V is TRBV6-1 and J is TRBJ2-7, with a tentative D call TRBD1 (6 bases). Deletions cut 6 bases from V and 3 bases from J, with 15 bases between. The V gene's germline CDR1 is MNHNS and CDR2 SASEGT. The CDR3 sequence is 14 residues long. CDR3 region: CASSPGIQGYEQYF. DNA for the CDR3: TGTGCCAGCAGCCCTGGGATACAGGGCTACGAGCAGTACTTC.

This clonotype was recorded a few times. The rearrangement joins TRBV28 to TRBJ2-2; 9 nucleotides line up with TRBD2. This CDR3 is 16 amino acids long. Trimming cost V 8 bases and J 1 base; bases outside gene matches: 8. Germline assignment: CDR1 MDHEN and CDR2 SYDVKM. CDR3 DNA: TGTGCCAGCTCCGCCCCGCGGGGGGGGAACACCGGGGAGCTGTTTTTT. This encodes CASSAPRGGNTGELFF.

This clonotype was counted at least ten times. This chain links TRBV12-3 or TRBV12-4 with TRBJ2-5, with 7 bases fitting TRBD1. The CDR3 totals 14 residues. J was trimmed by 3 bases and V by 5 bases; bases with no gene match: 6. The CDR3: CASSAPGTEETQYF. Here the CDR3 DNA reads TGTGCCAGCAGTGCCCCCGGGACAGAAGAGACCCAGTACTTC.

In this sample, this clonotype turned up many times. The gene calls are TRBV13 and TRBJ1-4, with TRBD1 matching 10 bases. Germline CDR1 reads PRHDT; CDR2 reads FYEKMQ (reference sequence). CDR3 length: 14 residues. V dropped 4 bases and J dropped 8; count of bases not matched to a gene: 4. This chain's CDR3 is CASSSRDRGEKLFF. CDR3 DNA sequence: TGTGCCAGCAGCTCCCGGGACAGGGGCGAAAAACTGTTTTTT.

A note on this clonotype: A much larger clonotype is one base distant, so this may be a read error. V usage is TRBV29-1 and J usage is TRBJ2-5; 10 nucleotides align to TRBD1. V trimming: 3 bases; J trimming: 4 bases; junction bases outside the gene matches: 5. In germline, CDR1 is SQVTM, CDR2 ANQGSEA. CDR3 length: 14 residues. CDR3 sequence reads: CSVDRTGGGETQYF. The CDR3 DNA is TGCAGCGTTGATCGGACAGGGGGAGGAGAGACCCAGTACTTC.

This clonotype was recorded many times. J is TRBJ2-7 and V is TRBV7-9; 9 bases match TRBD2. V lost 5 bases, J lost 5 bases, and 10 bases stayed unmatched. The germline gives CDR1 SEHNR, CDR2 FQNEAQ (reference sequence). CDR3 length: 15 residues. The CDR3 loop reads CASSPPGSGSHEQYF. The DNA of the CDR3 is TGTGCCAGCAGCCCACCGGGTAGCGGGAGCCACGAGCAGTACTTC.

This clonotype was picked up many times. This chain links TRBV19 with TRBJ1-5; 12 positions match TRBD1. Unmatched junction bases numbered 7, after V lost 5 bases and J lost 5 bases. The CDR3 has 16 residues. The V gene's germline CDR1 is LNHDA and CDR2 SQIVND (reference sequence). The CDR3 DNA sequence: TGTGCCAGTAGTCCCCGGGACAGGGGGCATCATCAGCCCCAGCATTTT. Translation gives CASSPRDRGHHQPQHF.

At least ten counts were recorded for this clonotype. The chain uses TRBV18 and TRBJ2-1; D is possibly TRBD2 (6 bases). Germline-derived CDR1 and CDR2 are KGHSH and LQKENI. This CDR3 contains 14 residues. Trimming stripped 3 bases from V and 3 bases from J, with 9 bases between. The CDR3 spells CASSPREVYNEQFF. DNA of the CDR3: TGTGCCAGCTCACCGCGGGAAGTCTACAATGAGCAGTTCTTC.

Concerning this clonotype itself: A much larger clone lies a single base off, so this may be a read error. The genes are TRBV7-8 and TRBJ2-3, with D perhaps matching TRBD2 (5 bases). Germline values: CDR1 SGHVS, CDR2 FQNEAQ. The CDR3 totals 16 residues. CDR3 bases: TGTGTCAGCAGCTTATGGCGGGCAAGTCGCACGGATACGCAGTATTTT. Its translation: CVSSLWRASRTDTQYF.

This clonotype was seen at least ten times. The V and J genes are TRBV6-1 and TRBJ1-4; tentative D call: TRBD1 (6 bases). Germline lookup yields CDR1 MNHNS and CDR2 SASEGT. The CDR3 is 15 residues long. Trimming pared 3 bases from V and 2 bases from J, leaving 10 bases between. CDR3 DNA sequence: TGTGCCAGCAGTGACCCAACAGGGACTAATGAAAAACTGTTTTTT. Translation gives CASSDPTGTNEKLFF.

This clonotype was detected ten times or more. The chain joins TRBV28 to TRBJ2-3, with 7 bases matching TRBD2. The germline V gene has CDR1 MDHEN and CDR2 SYDVKM. The CDR3 covers 16 residues. V trimming: 3 bases; J trimming: 4 bases; junction bases outside the gene matches: 10. CDR3 protein: CASSLGWGGSADTQYF. The CDR3 DNA reads TGTGCCAGCAGTTTGGGGTGGGGGGGGTCGGCAGATACGCAGTATTTT.

This clonotype showed up many times. This chain uses TRBV29-1 with TRBJ2-7, with 7 bases fitting TRBD1. From germline, CDR1 is SQVTM and CDR2 ANQGSEA. The CDR3 is 13 residues long. Trimming took 6 bases from V and 4 from J; bases not matched to a gene: 9. CDR3 region: CSVAGTEQYEQYF. CDR3 sequence (DNA): TGCAGCGTCGCCGGGACAGAGCAATACGAGCAGTACTTC.

There are many counts of this clonotype. This chain uses TRBV19 with TRBJ2-7; TRBD2 is a possible D gene (6 bases). Trimming shortened V by 4 bases and J by 3 bases, and 13 bases separated the two germline ends. The germline gives CDR1 LNHDA, CDR2 SQIVND (reference sequence). CDR3 size: 14 residues. CDR3 nucleotide sequence: TGTGCCAGTAGTACCCGGGAGATCGTCTACGAGCAGTACTTC. Translation: CASSTREIVYEQYF. Complete variable domain (other parts from reference TRBV19 and TRBJ2-7): DGGITQSPKYLFRKEGQNVTLSCEQNLNHDAMYWYRQDPGQGLRLIYYSQIVNDFQKGDIAEGYSVSREKKESFPLTVTSAQKNPTAFYLCASSTREIVYEQYFGPGTRLTVT.

V and J are TRBV18 and TRBJ1-1, with no clear D. V was shortened by 5 bases and J by 3 bases, with 10 bases between the two germline ends. Looked up from germline, CDR1 is KGHSH and CDR2 is LQKENI. The CDR3 is 13 amino acids. The CDR3 protein is CASSFQAYTEAFF. The CDR3 bases are TGTGCCAGCTCATTCCAGGCGTACACTGAAGCTTTCTTT.

This clonotype came up many times. The J gene is TRBJ1-1, the V gene TRBV4-1; D ambiguous. V was cut by 7 bases and J by 0 bases, with 12 bases left in between. The V gene's germline CDR1 is MGHRA and CDR2 YSYEKL. The CDR3 spans 14 residues. The CDR3 coding sequence is TGCGCCAGCAAATCTCTGTTCATGAACACTGAAGCTTTCTTT. This gives the protein CASKSLFMNTEAFF.

This clonotype was seen at least ten times. V and J are TRBV7-3 and TRBJ1-1; TRBD1 matches at 9 bases. Germline V gene sequence: CDR1 SGHTA, CDR2 FQGTGA. The CDR3 sequence is 16 residues long. V lost 8 bases to trimming and J lost 4 bases; unmatched junction nucleotides: 14. The CDR3 DNA reads as TGTGCCAGCTCCCCGATTCACAGGGGGCGAGGCACTGAAGCTTTCTTT. Protein: CASSPIHRGRGTEAFF.

This chain links TRBV7-9 with TRBJ2-3; 13 bases align to TRBD2. The CDR3 is 15 amino acids. Germline CDR1 is SEHNR and CDR2 is FQNEAQ (reference sequence). Trimming cost V 5 bases and J 4 bases; bases outside gene matches: 3. The CDR3 DNA reads as TGTGCCAGCAGCACTAGCGGGAGGGCCCCAGATACGCAGTATTTT. Translation gives CASSTSGRAPDTQYF.

This clonotype was counted many times. The chain employs TRBV11-3 and TRBJ2-3, with a possible D match to TRBD1 (5 bases). Between the trimmed V and J ends, which lost 0 bases and 1 base, there was a span of 11 bases. The CDR3 contains 16 residues. Germline V gene sequence: CDR1 SGHNT, CDR2 YENEEA. The CDR3 loop is CASSLDGREGTDTQYF. The CDR3 DNA sequence: TGTGCCAGCAGCTTAGATGGCAGGGAAGGCACAGATACGCAGTATTTT. Together with reference TRBV11-3 and TRBJ2-3, the CDR3 gives the full variable domain: EAGVVQSPRYKIIEKKQPVAFWCNPISGHNTLYWYLQNLGQGPELLIRYENEEAVDDSQLPKDRFSAERLKGVDSTLKIQPAELGDSAVYLCASSLDGREGTDTQYFGPGTRLTVL.